The 11 T cell receptor beta chains given below trace back to one sample, sequenced in a study of blood T cell repertoires in COVID-19 (TCRdb year 2020). The library was made by the immunoSEQ multiplex PCR assay. What TCRdb holds here is the immuneACCESS table cut down to in-frame rearrangements. Part of the clones is not present; checked against another copy, under half of the missing clones reflect an unresolved V gene, and the others are unexplained. Recorded for this sample are about 180,000 clones; approximately 86% of them occurred a single time. Of the sample, 2.5% to 3.5% is held by the ten largest clones. Sequenced sample: peripheral blood. The receptors derive from a young woman with active or convalescent COVID-19.

This clone occurred a few times. The chain couples TRBV19 to TRBJ1-3; no definite D call. CDR3 length equals 11 residues. In germline, CDR1 is LNHDA, CDR2 SQIVND (reference sequence). Trimming took 7 bases from V and 4 from J, leaving 5 bases between them. CDR3 amino acids: CASIRGNTIYF. The CDR3, as DNA: TGTGCCAGTATTCGGGGAAACACCATATATTTT.

The rearrangement links TRBV13 to TRBJ2-5; TRBD2 agrees at 13 bases. V lost 4 bases to trimming and J lost 3 bases; unmatched junction nucleotides: 2. From germline, CDR1 is PRHDT and CDR2 FYEKMQ (reference sequence). The CDR3 sequence is 15 residues long. In nucleotides, the CDR3 is TGTGCCAGCAGCTCCGGGACTAGCGGGGAAGAGACCCAGTACTTC. Protein: CASSSGTSGEETQYF.

This chain connects TRBV2 to TRBJ1-1; no reliable D call. This CDR3 region has 15 residues. Germline V CDR1 and CDR2: SNHLY, FYNNEI. Trimming removed 5 bases at V and 0 bases at J, with 13 bases between. CDR3 sequence (DNA): TGTGCCAGCAGTTCCCAGTCTGCCCTGAACACTGAAGCTTTCTTT. It codes for CASSSQSALNTEAFF.

This sequence joins TRBV10-3 and TRBJ1-2; D is perhaps TRBD1 (6 bases). The CDR3 has 13 amino acids. Per the germline V gene, CDR1 is ENHRY and CDR2 is SYGVKD. Trimming left V 5 bases short and J 3 bases short, with 10 bases between. This CDR3 is CAISQGPDYGYTF. CDR3 in DNA: TGTGCCATCAGTCAGGGGCCGGACTATGGCTACACCTTC.

The chain uses TRBV2 and TRBJ2-7, with D unclear. The V end was cut by 9 bases, the J end by 1 base, with 16 bases between. In germline, CDR1 is SNHLY, CDR2 FYNNEI. This CDR3 is built from 14 residues. The DNA for the CDR3 is TGTGCCAGTACTCGTGTGCGTCCTTCCTACGAGCAGTACTTC. Protein product: CASTRVRPSYEQYF.

J is TRBJ2-5 and V is TRBV7-6; D gene unclear. With 8 bases removed from V and 2 bases from J, the gap between germline ends came to 24 bases. Germline-derived CDR1 and CDR2 are SGHVS and FNYEAQ. The CDR3 sequence is 17 residues long. Written as DNA, the CDR3 is TGTGCCAGCCGTCCGAGGCCACCAAACACCGCTCAAGAGACCCAGTACTTC. Encoded protein: CASRPRPPNTAQETQYF. The full variable domain, completed using reference TRBV7-6 and TRBJ2-5, is GAGVSQSPRYKVTKRGQDVALRCDPISGHVSLYWYRQALGQGPEFLTYFNYEAQQDKSGLPNDRFSAERPEGSISTLTIQRTEQRDSAMYRCASRPRPPNTAQETQYFGPGTRLLVL.

This chain connects TRBV7-2 to TRBJ1-1, with D tentatively TRBD1 (5 bases). This CDR3 region has 13 residues. V lost 2 bases to trimming and J lost 4 bases, with 8 bases between them. The germline gives CDR1 SGHTA, CDR2 FQGNSA. DNA of the CDR3: TGTGCCAGCAGCTTAAGCCAGGGCACTGAAGCTTTCTTT. Its protein product is CASSLSQGTEAFF. Together with reference TRBV7-2 and TRBJ1-1, the CDR3 gives the full variable domain: GAGVSQSPSNKVTEKGKDVELRCDPISGHTALYWYRQSLGQGLEFLIYFQGNSAPDKSGLPSDRFSAERTGGSVSTLTIQRTQQEDSAVYLCASSLSQGTEAFFGQGTRLTVV.

The chain recombines TRBV11-2 with TRBJ1-3, with D possibly TRBD1 on 5 matching bases. The V end was cut by 3 bases, the J end by 7 bases, with 16 bases between. Germline V CDR1 and CDR2: SGHAT, FQNNGV. This CDR3 spans 15 amino acids. CDR3 residues: CASSFTGRGDNTIYF. The CDR3, as DNA: TGTGCCAGCAGCTTCACGGGACGGGGGGATAACACCATATATTTT.

This clone was recorded once. This rearrangement joins TRBV27 to TRBJ1-1; 9 bases align to TRBD1. Germline-derived CDR1 and CDR2 are MNHEY and SMNVEV (reference sequence). J was trimmed by 3 bases and V by 2 bases; bases with no gene match: 1. The CDR3 has 14 residues. CDR3 residues: CASSLTGGYTEAFF. In nucleotides, the CDR3 is TGTGCCAGCAGTTTAACAGGGGGCTACACTGAAGCTTTCTTT.

The V gene is TRBV7-9, the J gene TRBJ2-1; 8 bases match TRBD2. V gave up 8 bases and J gave up 5 bases; unmatched junction bases: 5. Germline V CDR1 and CDR2: SEHNR, FQNEAQ (reference sequence). The CDR3 is 13 amino acids. The CDR3 DNA reads TGTGCCAGCCAGCTAGCGGGCAACAATGAGCAGTTCTTC. It encodes CASQLAGNNEQFF. The full variable domain, rest sourced from reference TRBV7-9 and TRBJ2-1, is DTGVSQNPRHKITKRGQNVTFRCDPISEHNRLYWYRQTLGQGPEFLTYFQNEAQLEKSRLLSDRFSAERPKGSFSTLEIQRTEQGDSAMYLCASQLAGNNEQFFGPGTRLTVL.

The rearrangement uses TRBV5-8 and TRBJ2-2; 8 bases agree with TRBD1. Germline CDR1 and CDR2: SGHTS and YDEGEE. The CDR3 sequence is 16 residues long. Germline trimming cut 4 bases from V and 2 bases from J; bases unmatched to any gene: 7. The CDR3 nucleotides are TGTGCCAGCAGCCCGGGGACAGGTGTCAACACCGGGGAGCTGTTTTTT. Its translation: CASSPGTGVNTGELFF. Complete variable domain (other parts from reference TRBV5-8 and TRBJ2-2): EAGVTQSPTHLIKTRGQQATLRCSPISGHTSVYWYQQALGLGLQFLLWYDEGEERNRGNFPPRFSGRQFPNYSSELNVNALELEDSALYLCASSPGTGVNTGELFFGEGSRLTVL.